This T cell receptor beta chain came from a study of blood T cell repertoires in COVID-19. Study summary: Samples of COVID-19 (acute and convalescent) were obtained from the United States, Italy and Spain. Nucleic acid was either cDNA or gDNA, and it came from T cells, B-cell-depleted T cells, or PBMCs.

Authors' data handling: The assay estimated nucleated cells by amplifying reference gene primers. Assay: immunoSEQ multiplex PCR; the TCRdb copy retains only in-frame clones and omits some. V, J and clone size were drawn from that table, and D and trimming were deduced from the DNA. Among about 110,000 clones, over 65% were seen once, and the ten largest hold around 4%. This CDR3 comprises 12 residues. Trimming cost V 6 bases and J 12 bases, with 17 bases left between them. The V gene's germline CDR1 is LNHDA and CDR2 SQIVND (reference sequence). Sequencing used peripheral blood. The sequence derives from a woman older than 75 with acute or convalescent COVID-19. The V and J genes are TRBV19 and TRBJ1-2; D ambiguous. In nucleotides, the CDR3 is TGTGCCAGTAGCGACTCACGGGGTTCGAACACCTTC. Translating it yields CASSDSRGSNTF.